This T cell receptor (beta chain) was captured in a study of CD8+ T cells in alopecia areata. Whole-study context: Severity scores in treated patients reflected the percentage of scalp affected. Points from the study as a whole: Scalp clonality, along with expanded CD8+ clones among the top 100, was significantly decreased by tofacitinib.

After removal of 2 bases from V and 6 bases from J, the junction contained 6 bases not matched to a gene. The germline V gene has CDR1 SGHTA and CDR2 FQGNSA. The CDR3 is 15 residues long. Following RNA extraction, reverse transcription yielded cDNA that acted as the sequencing template. TCRdb keeps only in-frame clones here, not all; method: immunoSEQ multiplex PCR. The data hold around 13,000 clones, with around 67% observed a single time. Documented treatment: oral pan-JAK inhibitor, 5-10 mg twice daily. Alopecia areata patients had lesional scalp punch biopsies and peripheral blood taken from them. About this clone: The antigen is not known.

This rearrangement joins TRBV7-2 to TRBJ1-5; 8 nucleotides align to TRBD1. This sequence was found in a human donor with alopecia areata. The sequencing here drew on skin, taken at week 4, from a patient treated with tofacitinib. The CDR3 DNA reads TGTGCCAGCAGCTTACAGGGGGCTACCGGTCAGCCCCAGCATTTT. Its protein product is CASSLQGATGQPQHF.